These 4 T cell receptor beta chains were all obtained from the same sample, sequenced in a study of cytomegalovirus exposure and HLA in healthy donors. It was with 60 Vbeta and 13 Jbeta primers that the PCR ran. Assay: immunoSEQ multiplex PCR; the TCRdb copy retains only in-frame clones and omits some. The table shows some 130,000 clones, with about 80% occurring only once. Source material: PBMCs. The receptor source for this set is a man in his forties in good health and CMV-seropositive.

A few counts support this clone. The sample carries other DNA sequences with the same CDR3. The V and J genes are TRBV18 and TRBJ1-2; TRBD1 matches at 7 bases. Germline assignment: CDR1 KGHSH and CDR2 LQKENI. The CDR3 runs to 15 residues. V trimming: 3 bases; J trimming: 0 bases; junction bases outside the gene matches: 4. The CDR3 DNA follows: TGTGCCAGCTCACCTGCTGGACAGGCTAACTATGGCTACACCTTC. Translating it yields CASSPAGQANYGYTF.

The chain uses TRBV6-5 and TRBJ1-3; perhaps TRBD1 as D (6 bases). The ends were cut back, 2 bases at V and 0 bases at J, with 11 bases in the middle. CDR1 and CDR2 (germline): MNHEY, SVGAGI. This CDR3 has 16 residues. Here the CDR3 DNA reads TGTGCCAGCAGTTACGGGACACTGAGCTCTGGAAACACCATATATTTT. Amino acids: CASSYGTLSSGNTIYF.

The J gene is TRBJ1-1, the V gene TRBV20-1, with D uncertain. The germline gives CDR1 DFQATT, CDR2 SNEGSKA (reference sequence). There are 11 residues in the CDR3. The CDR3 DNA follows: TGCAGCGCAGAAGGAGGGACTGAAGCTTTCTTT. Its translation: CSAEGGTEAFF.

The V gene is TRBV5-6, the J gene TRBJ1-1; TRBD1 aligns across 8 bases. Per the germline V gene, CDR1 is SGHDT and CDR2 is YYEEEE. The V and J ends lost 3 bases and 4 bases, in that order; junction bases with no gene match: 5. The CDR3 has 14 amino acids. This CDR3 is CASSSDRGFTEAFF. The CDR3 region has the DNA TGTGCCAGCAGCTCTGACAGGGGTTTCACTGAAGCTTTCTTT.